A single sample gave rise to the 18 T cell receptor beta chains below, sequenced in a study of OX40 agonist ivuxolimab in advanced cancers. Only in-frame clones appear in the TCRdb table, and some are missing; sequencing was by immunoSEQ multiplex PCR. This table has about 46,000 clones, approximately 86% appearing once. Sequencing used CD4+ or CD8+ T cells sorted from blood, obtained in a trial of the OX40 agonist ivuxolimab. These receptors came from an adult with an advanced solid tumor such as melanoma, head and neck, liver or kidney cancer.

The rearrangement joins TRBV7-9 to TRBJ2-3; D is unclear. From germline, CDR1 is SEHNR and CDR2 FQNEAQ (reference sequence). V lost 1 base and J lost 5, with 4 bases in between. The length of the CDR3 is 12 residues. The CDR3 here is CASSLVGDTQYF. The CDR3 DNA sequence: TGTGCCAGCAGCTTAGTGGGAGATACGCAGTATTTT.

For this clone: The sample has other DNA sequences that encode this CDR3 too. The V and J genes are TRBV5-6 and TRBJ2-1, with no clear D. Germline CDR1 is SGHDT and CDR2 is YYEEEE. The V gene lost 0 bases and the J gene lost 10 bases, with 5 bases spanning the gap. This CDR3 is built from 11 residues. The CDR3 DNA is TGTGCCAGCAGCTTGGGCAGGGAGCAGTTCTTC. Translation: CASSLGREQFF.

J is TRBJ2-1 and V is TRBV7-2, with a tentative D call TRBD1 (5 bases). Trimming removed 5 bases at V and 12 bases at J, with 26 bases between. This CDR3 is built from 16 residues. The germline V gene has CDR1 SGHTA and CDR2 FQGNSA. DNA for the CDR3: TGTGCCAGCAGCCCGACCGACAGCCCAATGACCAAGGGGCAGTTCTTC. Encoded protein: CASSPTDSPMTKGQFF.

V and J are TRBV25-1 and TRBJ2-7; D is ambiguous. V was cut by 10 bases and J by 3 bases, with 19 bases left in between. Germline assignment: CDR1 MGHDK and CDR2 SYGVNS. The CDR3 is 14 residues long. The CDR3 is CAIGFGPFVYEQYF. The CDR3 bases are TGTGCCATAGGTTTCGGGCCGTTTGTCTACGAGCAGTACTTC.

The table lists this clone with a few counts. The V call is TRBV19, the J call TRBJ1-2; D uncertain. Looked up from germline, CDR1 is LNHDA and CDR2 is SQIVND (reference sequence). V was shortened by 0 bases and J by 4 bases, with 0 bases between the two germline ends. The CDR3 is 11 amino acids. DNA for the CDR3: TGTGCCAGTAGTATAGACTATGGCTACACCTTC. Translated: CASSIDYGYTF. Full variable domain (outside the CDR3, taken from reference TRBV19 and TRBJ1-2): DGGITQSPKYLFRKEGQNVTLSCEQNLNHDAMYWYRQDPGQGLRLIYYSQIVNDFQKGDIAEGYSVSREKKESFPLTVTSAQKNPTAFYLCASSIDYGYTFGSGTRLTVV.

With regard to this clone: The junction departs from germline at one end; a sequencing error may be responsible. The V gene is TRBV7-8, the J gene TRBJ2-5; 7 nucleotides align to TRBD1. This CDR3 is built from 14 residues. Germline CDR1 reads SGHVS; CDR2 reads FQNEAQ. CDR3 nucleotide sequence: TGTGCCAGCACCTTACAGGGGATAAGGGAGACCCAGTACTTC. It codes for CASTLQGIRETQYF.

This clone was observed a handful of times. V and J are TRBV4-1 and TRBJ2-7; no definite D call. The CDR3 extends over 13 amino acids. Trimming cost V 4 bases and J 2 bases, with 9 bases left between them. Germline lookup yields CDR1 MGHRA and CDR2 YSYEKL. The CDR3 DNA reads as TGCGCCAGCAGCCGTGGAGCTGCCTACGAGCAGTACTTC. It encodes CASSRGAAYEQYF.

The rearrangement uses TRBV7-2 and TRBJ2-5; no clear D. The CDR3 is 16 residues long. Germline values: CDR1 SGHTA, CDR2 FQGNSA. Trimming left V 5 bases short and J 9 bases short, with 25 bases between. This CDR3 is CASSPPHNTFSRPQYF. Written as DNA, the CDR3 is TGTGCCAGCAGCCCACCTCATAATACGTTTAGCCGCCCCCAGTACTTC. The variable domain in full, completed from reference TRBV7-2 and TRBJ2-5, reads GAGVSQSPSNKVTEKGKDVELRCDPISGHTALYWYRQSLGQGLEFLIYFQGNSAPDKSGLPSDRFSAERTGGSVSTLTIQRTQQEDSAVYLCASSPPHNTFSRPQYFGPGTRLLVL.

This chain uses TRBV7-9 with TRBJ2-3, with D perhaps TRBD2 (6 bases). Germline lookup yields CDR1 SEHNR and CDR2 FQNEAQ (reference sequence). The CDR3 contains 19 residues. V gave up 0 bases and J gave up 5 bases, with 24 bases separating them. The CDR3 here is CASSLASNGSYRWRDTQYF. The CDR3 nucleotides read TGTGCCAGCAGCTTAGCTTCTAACGGGAGCTACCGGTGGAGAGATACGCAGTATTTT.

The table lists this clone with a count of one. This chain connects TRBV15 to TRBJ1-5, with TRBD1 matching over 9 bases. Germline trimming cut 4 bases from V and 7 bases from J; bases unmatched to any gene: 5. Germline loops: CDR1 LNHNV, CDR2 YYDKDF (reference sequence). CDR3 size: 14 residues. This chain's CDR3 is CATSTDRGLQPQHF. CDR3 DNA sequence: TGTGCCACCAGCACGGACAGGGGCCTCCAGCCCCAGCATTTT.

A single count supports this clone. J is TRBJ1-1 and V is TRBV28, with D uncertain. Per the germline V gene, CDR1 is MDHEN and CDR2 is SYDVKM. The CDR3 contains 14 residues. The V end was cut by 3 bases, the J end by 1 base, with 9 bases between. This CDR3 is CASSFRATNTEAFF. DNA for the CDR3: TGTGCCAGCAGTTTTAGGGCTACGAACACTGAAGCTTTCTTT.

V is TRBV19 and J is TRBJ2-3; TRBD2 matches 10 bases. This CDR3 is built from 17 residues. The germline V gene encodes CDR1 LNHDA and CDR2 SQIVND (reference sequence). J was trimmed by 10 bases and V by 5 bases; bases with no gene match: 18. CDR3 in amino acids: CASSPRETSGPHSAQYF. The CDR3 DNA reads as TGTGCCAGTAGTCCAAGAGAGACTAGCGGGCCCCATAGTGCGCAGTATTTT.

V usage is TRBV27 and J usage is TRBJ2-2; 9 nucleotides match TRBD1. The CDR3 is 14 residues long. Per the germline V gene, CDR1 is MNHEY and CDR2 is SMNVEV (reference sequence). V shed 5 bases, J shed 7 bases, and the junction held 5 bases outside the gene matches. The DNA for the CDR3 is TGTGCCAGCAGTCCGGGACAGGGAATCGGGGAGCTGTTTTTT. The encoded protein is CASSPGQGIGELFF.

This chain links TRBV29-1 with TRBJ1-2, with 8 bases matching TRBD1. This CDR3 is 14 amino acids long. Germline V gene lookup returns CDR1 SQVTM and CDR2 ANQGSEA. V trimming: 4 bases; J trimming: 7 bases; junction bases outside the gene matches: 11. As DNA, the CDR3 is TGCAGCGTTGGCTTCGACAGGGGTGATGGTGGCTACACCTTC. Translating it yields CSVGFDRGDGGYTF.

V usage is TRBV7-9 and J usage is TRBJ2-7; D might be TRBD1 or TRBD2, each matching 5 bases. The CDR3 is made up of 13 amino acids. V gave up 6 bases and J gave up 6 bases, with 15 bases separating them. Per the germline V gene, CDR1 is SEHNR and CDR2 is FQNEAQ (reference sequence). CDR3 in amino acids: CASSSRGGIEQYF. The CDR3 coding sequence is TGTGCCAGCAGTTCACGGGGCGGAATCGAGCAGTACTTC.

The CDR3 DNA sequence: TGTGCCAGCAGTACTTGGCAGGAGCAGTATTTT. This encodes CASSTWQEQYF. The chain uses TRBV27 and TRBJ2-3; no firm D call. The ends were cut back, 5 bases at V and 11 bases at J, with 11 bases in the middle. Germline V gene data show CDR1 as MNHEY and CDR2 as SMNVEV (reference sequence). This CDR3 has 11 residues.

This chain connects TRBV13 to TRBJ2-1; TRBD2 agrees at 14 bases. This CDR3 has 15 amino acids. V lost 4 bases to trimming and J lost 9 bases; unmatched junction nucleotides: 5. Per the germline V gene, CDR1 is PRHDT and CDR2 is FYEKMQ (reference sequence). The chain's CDR3 is CASSSGLAGVVEQFF. CDR3 coding DNA: TGTGCCAGCAGCTCGGGACTAGCGGGAGTTGTTGAGCAGTTCTTC.

The chain uses TRBV7-7 and TRBJ2-1; 11 bases agree with TRBD2. V dropped 5 bases and J dropped 3; count of bases not matched to a gene: 3. The CDR3 totals 15 residues. The germline CDR1 and CDR2 sequences are SSHAT and FNYEAQ (reference sequence). CDR3 DNA: TGTGCCAGCAGCCCTCTAGCGGGGGGCTACAATGAGCAGTTCTTC. Translating it yields CASSPLAGGYNEQFF.